Presented here are 10 T cell receptor beta chains from one specimen sequenced in a study of cytomegalovirus exposure and HLA in healthy donors. This PCR relied on a set of 60 Vbeta primers and 13 Jbeta primers. Here immunoSEQ multiplex PCR was the method, and the copy in TCRdb shows in-frame clones only, minus some. The sample contains 150,000 to 200,000 clones, around 73% of which appear only once. The specimen was PBMCs. The source of these receptors is a woman aged 18-29 years in good health and CMV-seropositive.

This clone showed up just a few times. V and J are TRBV9 and TRBJ2-3; TRBD1 matches 8 bases. The CDR3 loop spans 16 amino acids. CDR1 is SGDLS, CDR2 YYNGEE, per germline. V dropped 0 bases and J dropped 5; count of bases not matched to a gene: 8. In DNA, the CDR3 is TGTGCCAGCAGCGTAGGACCCAGGGGGCGCGGAGATACGCAGTATTTT. It is translated as CASSVGPRGRGDTQYF.

This chain joins TRBV7-8 and TRBJ1-4, with D uncertain. CDR1 is SGHVS, CDR2 FQNEAQ, per germline. This CDR3 contains 19 residues. V shed 7 bases and J shed 0 bases, with 24 bases lying between them. The CDR3 region is CASTPLSGRRIATNEKLFF. CDR3 in DNA: TGTGCCAGCACCCCCCTCAGCGGCAGAAGGATTGCAACTAATGAAAAACTGTTTTTT.

V gene TRBV30 combines with J gene TRBJ2-1; D is ambiguous. V was trimmed by 2 bases and J by 5 bases, leaving 7 bases between them. Per the germline V gene, CDR1 is GTSNPN and CDR2 is SVGIG (reference sequence). The CDR3 is made up of 12 amino acids. CDR3: CAWSPHDNEQFF. The CDR3 DNA is TGTGCCTGGAGTCCACATGACAATGAGCAGTTCTTC. The full variable domain, in which reference TRBV30 and TRBJ2-1 provide the parts outside the CDR3, is SQTIHQWPATLVQPVGSPLSLECTVEGTSNPNLYWYRQAAGRGLQLLFYSVGIGQISSEVPQNLSASRPQDRQFILSSKKLLLSDSGFYLCAWSPHDNEQFFGPGTRLTVL.

This clone was detected only a few times. The chain employs TRBV7-2 and TRBJ2-7, with D possibly being TRBD2 (6 bases). From germline, CDR1 is SGHTA and CDR2 FQGNSA. The length of the CDR3 is 15 residues. V lost 2 bases, J lost 5 bases, and 16 bases lay in between. CDR3 bases: TGTGCCAGCAGCTTATACCCATCGCCGGGGGACGAGCAGTACTTC. It is translated as CASSLYPSPGDEQYF.

Worth noting for this clone: Other DNA sequences in this sample translate to the same CDR3. V and J are TRBV27 and TRBJ1-2; D is uncertain. Germline lookup yields CDR1 MNHEY and CDR2 SMNVEV (reference sequence). V dropped 5 bases and J dropped 11 bases, with 18 bases sitting between them. The CDR3 length is 13 residues. The CDR3 sequence is CASSHESGSLYTF. CDR3 bases: TGTGCCAGCAGTCACGAAAGTGGGAGCCTTTACACCTTC.

The rearrangement links TRBV10-3 to TRBJ1-5, with D hard to call. CDR1 is ENHRY, CDR2 SYGVKD, per germline. CDR3 length: 13 amino acids. The V gene lost 0 bases and the J gene lost 6 bases, with 6 bases spanning the gap. CDR3 loop: CAISESLVQPQHF. The CDR3 DNA is TGTGCCATCAGTGAGTCCCTTGTTCAGCCCCAGCATTTT.

V usage is TRBV5-4 and J usage is TRBJ2-7, with TRBD1 matching over 7 bases. This CDR3 comprises 15 residues. CDR1 is SGHNT and CDR2 is YYREEE in the germline V gene (reference sequence). With V trimmed by 0 bases and J by 5 bases, 8 bases remained unmatched. CDR3 protein: CASSLGQGVKNEQYF. DNA for the CDR3: TGTGCCAGCAGCTTGGGGCAGGGGGTGAAAAACGAGCAGTACTTC.

J is TRBJ1-2 and V is TRBV4-1; tentatively, D is TRBD1 (5 bases). The CDR3 contains 13 residues. The germline gives CDR1 MGHRA, CDR2 YSYEKL. V shed 0 bases and J shed 7 bases, with 9 bases lying between them. CDR3 sequence: CASSQDGTSGYTF. The CDR3 region has the DNA TGCGCCAGCAGCCAAGATGGGACTTCTGGCTACACCTTC.

This rearrangement joins TRBV7-6 to TRBJ2-1, with 12 bases aligning to TRBD2. Losses at the gene ends were 2 bases for V and 8 bases for J; bases not matched to a gene: 10. CDR1 is SGHVS, CDR2 FNYEAQ, per germline. The CDR3 contains 17 residues. This CDR3 reads CASSLRALAGGADEQFF. The CDR3 DNA sequence: TGTGCCAGCAGCTTAAGAGCTCTAGCGGGGGGGGCCGATGAGCAGTTCTTC.

The CDR3 DNA is TGTGCCAGCAGCTTTGATTATAGACAGCCCCAGCATTTT. Protein sequence: CASSFDYRQPQHF. The chain couples TRBV7-2 to TRBJ1-5; no definite D call. The germline V gene has CDR1 SGHTA and CDR2 FQGNSA. V shed 3 bases and J shed 7 bases, with 10 bases lying between them. The CDR3 spans 13 residues.